This paragraph reports one TCR beta chain. In this sample, this clonotype turned up a few times. The antigen it recognizes is unknown. Base qualities are not provided; no much larger clone lies one nucleotide away. The data stem from a study of human T cells and chemical hapten exposure (dated by TCRdb to the early 2020s). For the study in its entirety: For sensitization, 2% DPC in acetone was applied to a roughly 2 cm by roughly 2 cm area of upper inner arm skin. Throughout the roughly 23-week study period, patients were also given weekly therapeutic DPC doses on the scalp. Patch testing on the upper back used Finn chambers containing 0.01% DPC, with scoring done after 6 days according to International Contact Dermatitis Research Group standards. Alopecia areata with under or over 50% scalp involvement, alopecia totalis and alopecia universalis were represented in the patient cohort, which was mostly female. Libraries were pooled for sequencing, and variation in per-sample TCR yields was attributed mainly to small differences in library volumes within the pool. Peripheral blood TCR repertoire changes were tracked in vivo in alopecia patients during primary and secondary sensitization to the hapten diphenylcyclopropenone (DPC). Blood samples were taken from patients before sensitization (week 0) and then at 2, 6 and about 24 weeks after DPC sensitization. For TCR sequencing, blood came from 25 to 35 alopecia patients at anywhere from one to four time points (pre-sensitization, 2, 6 and 24 weeks). General conclusions and limits of the study: Repeated subsampling changed both the strength of the expansion versus patch-test correlation and the threshold at which the correlation became significant. No change with DPC sensitization was found in the number of TCRs above 1 in 1000 frequency, and no evidence of global repertoire structure alterations was found. Expanded TCRs formed significantly more large CDR3 similarity clusters than pre-sensitization or healthy control sets, consistent with antigen-driven responses. A positive correlation was found between the number of PT1 expanded TCRs and patch test score, with significance reached at thresholds 8, 16 and 32 but not 4. Because every patient had alopecia, a presumed autoimmune disease, the patients' immune response might differ from that of healthy individuals.

The library was obtained by RACE. TCRdb lists the instrument as NextSeq 500. During library preparation, unique molecular identifiers were attached to individual cDNA molecules so that TCRs could be counted quantitatively and reproducibly. From each blood RNA sample, both TCR alpha and TCR beta chains were sequenced. In the original analysis: The median number of TCRs per sample was around 96,000, ranging from 23,224 to 690,600. The Decombinator software suite was used to annotate V, J and CDR3 in the TCR reads. Every sample was subsampled to the same number of TCRs (28,000) for the PS versus PT1 abundance plots. TCRs were defined as expanded if absent before sensitization and observed at least eight times at the 2-week time point. TCRdb passed the public sequencing reads through fastp at Q25 and MiXCR, retaining productive beta sequences. Each CDR3 protein appears once, grouped with its most common genes and DNA. TCRdb's processing, not the study's, gives the V and J calls here. The sample table contains about 160,000 distinct CDR3 sequences; only one count was recorded for roughly 26% of them. The ten largest make up 2.1% of the sample.

Sample time point, as interpreted from the label and publication: patch test 3, about 24 weeks after DPC sensitization. In the paper's terms, the treatment or condition label means: therapeutic diphenylcyclopropenone sensitization with weekly scalp DPC. At every patch-test visit, the blood draw took place before the patch test was put on. Patients were considered eligible if aged 18 to 70, diagnosed with alopecia and deemed suitable for DPC therapy, and patients were excluded if pregnant. Total RNA was extracted from unfractionated whole blood that had been collected in Tempus Blood RNA tubes. Looking up the germline V gene (reference sequence) yields CDR1 SEHNR and CDR2 FQNEAQ. The CDR3 covers 15 residues, taking in both the cysteine and the phenylalanine. Only the CDR3 part of the read is kept: 45 bases, read in frame from the first base. From V the trimming removes 5 bases and from J it removes 9 bases, while the gene matches leave 11 bases of the junction unaccounted for.

The sequence links TRBV7-9 to TRBJ2-1; the junction holds 9 bases that match TRBD1. The TCR originated in a woman aged 18 to 35 with alopecia areata. Some clones in this sample may be carry-over from other donors' samples. The material was whole blood, obtained in connection with sensitization to the hapten diphenylcyclopropenone (DPC). The DNA sequence is given as TGTGCCAGCAGCCCCCCACAGGGGGCAACGGGTGAGCAGTTCTTC. Translated, this is CASSPPQGATGEQFF.